The sequence of this T cell receptor (beta chain) was determined in a study of blood T cell repertoires in COVID-19. The V gene lost 5 bases and the J gene lost 4 bases, with 11 bases spanning the gap. The CDR3 contains 13 residues. Looked up from germline, CDR1 is LNHDA and CDR2 is SQIVND (reference sequence). The repertoire was sequenced with immunoSEQ multiplex PCR; TCRdb's copy has only in-frame clones and lacks some. The sample has 55,000 to 80,000 clones; 80% to 95% are singletons. Sequenced material: peripheral blood. The rearrangement joins TRBV19 to TRBJ1-2; possibly TRBD1 for D (5 bases). This clonotype originated in a human donor in a cohort sampled during active COVID-19. The DNA for the CDR3 is TGTGCCAGTAGTCAGGGTCGGAGCTATGGCTACACCTTC. Translated, it gives CASSQGRSYGYTF.